Each of the 19 T cell receptor beta chains below was sequenced from the same sample in a study of memory CD4+ T cells and cytomegalovirus serostatus. The sort gate was single viable CD3+CD4+CD8-CD45RO+ cells for memory CD4+ T cells. Using immunoSEQ multiplex PCR, the repertoire was profiled, and TCRdb retains in-frame clones only, with some absent. The sample has about 57,000 clones, under 80% seen once. The sample was memory CD4+ T cells from blood. Source of these receptors: an adult in good health and CMV-seronegative.

The chain carries TRBV2 and TRBJ1-1; TRBD1 matches 7 bases. Germline CDR1 is SNHLY and CDR2 is FYNNEI. There are 14 residues in the CDR3. With 6 bases clipped from V and 4 bases from J, the junction kept 8 bases outside the gene matches. This CDR3 reads CASSRAGDSTEAFF. In DNA form, the CDR3 reads TGTGCCAGCAGCCGGGCAGGGGACAGCACTGAAGCTTTCTTT.

CDR3 residues: CSAVDRGLTYEQYF. CDR3 coding DNA: TGCAGCGCTGTGGACAGGGGCCTCACCTACGAGCAGTACTTC. The rearrangement links TRBV29-1 to TRBJ2-7, with 9 bases lining up with TRBD1. The junction had 9 bases not matched to a gene; V was cut back by 7 bases and J by 2 bases. Germline V gene lookup returns CDR1 SQVTM and CDR2 ANQGSEA. CDR3 length: 14 residues.

The chain carries TRBV10-3 and TRBJ2-7, with 11 nucleotides matching TRBD1. The CDR3 extends over 13 amino acids. V lost 8 bases, J lost 6 bases, and 6 bases stayed unmatched. From germline, CDR1 is ENHRY and CDR2 SYGVKD. CDR3 sequence reads: CAIGRDRGGEQYF. For the CDR3, the DNA is TGTGCCATCGGCCGGGACAGGGGGGGCGAGCAGTACTTC.

The CDR3, as DNA: TGTGCCAGCAGCTCCGCCGGGACAGCTAATAACTATGGCTACACCTTC. This translates into CASSSAGTANNYGYTF. This chain joins TRBV28 and TRBJ1-2; 7 bases fit TRBD1. This CDR3 spans 16 amino acids. Germline V gene data show CDR1 as MDHEN and CDR2 as SYDVKM. Germline trimming cut 6 bases from V and 1 base from J; bases unmatched to any gene: 11.

This rearrangement joins TRBV6-1 to TRBJ2-2; perhaps TRBD1 as D (6 bases). Trimming left V 8 bases short and J 6 bases short, with 10 bases between. The length of the CDR3 is 12 residues. Per the germline V gene, CDR1 is MNHNS and CDR2 is SASEGT. The CDR3 sequence is CASHRVAGELFF. The CDR3 DNA reads TGTGCCAGCCACAGGGTGGCCGGGGAGCTGTTTTTT.

As DNA, the CDR3 is TGCGCCAGCAGCTCGGAGACGGGACTACCCGGCGAGCAGTACTTC. This gives the protein CASSSETGLPGEQYF. This sequence joins TRBV5-1 and TRBJ2-7; TRBD2 matches 7 bases. The germline V gene encodes CDR1 SGHRS and CDR2 YFSETQ. This CDR3 has 15 amino acids. With V trimmed by 3 bases and J by 6 bases, 12 bases remained unmatched.

V gene TRBV7-7 combines with J gene TRBJ1-4; tentative D call: TRBD1 (5 bases). The germline V gene has CDR1 SSHAT and CDR2 FNYEAQ (reference sequence). CDR3 length equals 14 residues. Trimming cost V 5 bases and J 10 bases, with 17 bases left between them. CDR3 coding DNA: TGTGCCAGCAGCCAAAACCTAGGCGGGGGAAAACTGTTTTTT. This codes for CASSQNLGGGKLFF.

The chain joins TRBV5-1 to TRBJ2-7; no reliable D call. This CDR3 has 12 residues. From germline, CDR1 is SGHRS and CDR2 YFSETQ. V was clipped by 0 bases and J by 6 bases, with 7 bases between them. CDR3 amino acids: CASSLDQAEQYF. The CDR3 nucleotides read TGCGCCAGCAGCTTGGATCAAGCCGAGCAGTACTTC.

This chain joins TRBV6-1 and TRBJ1-3; 9 bases are shared with TRBD1. Per germline, CDR1 MNHNS and CDR2 SASEGT. V dropped 6 bases and J dropped 4; count of bases not matched to a gene: 7. CDR3 length: 15 residues. The CDR3 DNA reads TGTGCCAGCAGAATGACAGGGGGATTCGGAAACACCATATATTTT. This gives the protein CASRMTGGFGNTIYF.

This clone was detected a few times. The chain has TRBV27 and TRBJ2-3; 7 nucleotides agree with TRBD1. Germline assignment: CDR1 MNHEY and CDR2 SMNVEV (reference sequence). The CDR3 has 15 residues. The trim removed 2 bases at V and 1 base at J, leaving 3 bases unmatched. As DNA, the CDR3 is TGTGCCAGCAGTTTACTGGGGACAGGCACAGATACGCAGTATTTT. Translated: CASSLLGTGTDTQYF.

This clone was counted only a few times. V usage is TRBV19 and J usage is TRBJ1-4; 7 bases agree with TRBD1. V lost 3 bases to trimming and J lost 3 bases; unmatched junction nucleotides: 4. CDR1 LNHDA and CDR2 SQIVND come from the germline V gene (reference sequence). The length of the CDR3 is 15 residues. As DNA, the CDR3 is TGTGCCAGTAGTATCATAGGGGGCTCTAATGAAAAACTGTTTTTT. It yields the protein CASSIIGGSNEKLFF.

The CDR3 DNA reads as TGCGCCAGCAGTGAGTCGGCAGGCGCGGCTTTCTTT. Its translation: CASSESAGAAFF. The chain carries TRBV10-1 and TRBJ1-1, with D hard to call. The CDR3 totals 12 residues. The germline V gene encodes CDR1 WNHNN and CDR2 SYGVQD (reference sequence). V was clipped by 0 bases and J by 11 bases, with 10 bases between them.

This clone was seen more than once but under ten times. The rearrangement uses TRBV6-4 and TRBJ2-3; D is undetermined. Trimming stripped 3 bases from V and 0 bases from J, with 10 bases between. The CDR3 runs 15 residues. Germline V CDR1 and CDR2: MRHNA, SNTAGT. For the CDR3, the DNA is TGTGCCAGCAGTGAAGTGGCTTCGAGCACAGATACGCAGTATTTT. Translating gives CASSEVASSTDTQYF.

The CDR3 DNA is TGTGCCAGCAGCTCGACTAGCCGGGAGCAGTTCTTC. It is translated as CASSSTSREQFF. This sequence joins TRBV5-4 and TRBJ2-1; 7 positions agree with TRBD2. Trimming at V came to 3 bases and at J to 10 bases, leaving 4 bases not matched to a gene. This CDR3 region has 12 residues. CDR1 SGHNT and CDR2 YYREEE come from the germline V gene (reference sequence).

This chain uses TRBV19 with TRBJ1-1; D ambiguous. This CDR3 is 12 amino acids long. Trimming pared 5 bases from V and 1 base from J, leaving 5 bases between. Germline CDR1 reads LNHDA; CDR2 reads SQIVND (reference sequence). In DNA form, the CDR3 reads TGTGCCAGTAGTGCGCAGAACACTGAAGCTTTCTTT. Its translation is CASSAQNTEAFF. The whole variable domain, remainder taken from reference TRBV19 and TRBJ1-1, is DGGITQSPKYLFRKEGQNVTLSCEQNLNHDAMYWYRQDPGQGLRLIYYSQIVNDFQKGDIAEGYSVSREKKESFPLTVTSAQKNPTAFYLCASSAQNTEAFFGQGTRLTVV.

This clone was observed once. Written as DNA, the CDR3 is TGTGCCAGCAGCCAAGATTGGACGGTGCACAATGAGCAGTTCTTC. Protein product: CASSQDWTVHNEQFF. The chain combines TRBV4-2 with TRBJ2-1; D unresolved. In germline, CDR1 is LGHNA, CDR2 YNFKEQ. The CDR3 has 15 amino acids. Trimming cost V 0 bases and J 5 bases, with 11 bases left between them.

This chain uses TRBV2 with TRBJ1-2; D not resolved. Trimming pared 6 bases from V and 5 bases from J, leaving 7 bases between. Germline lookup yields CDR1 SNHLY and CDR2 FYNNEI. This CDR3 contains 11 residues. The CDR3 sequence is CASRPEYGYTF. CDR3 nucleotides: TGTGCCAGCAGACCCGAGTATGGCTACACCTTC.

The rearrangement joins TRBV19 to TRBJ1-2, with D uncertain. The V end was cut by 5 bases, the J end by 6 bases, with 13 bases between. CDR1 and CDR2 from the germline V gene are LNHDA and SQIVND (reference sequence). CDR3 size: 13 residues. The CDR3 DNA follows: TGTGCCAGTAGTCAAAGGACCCGTAATGGCTACACCTTC. This encodes CASSQRTRNGYTF.

In this sample, this clone turned up once. The rearrangement joins TRBV6-6 to TRBJ1-2; 8 bases match TRBD1. After removal of 0 bases from V and 7 bases from J, the junction contained 10 bases not matched to a gene. The CDR3 length is 16 residues. Per the germline V gene, CDR1 is MNHNY and CDR2 is SVGAGI (reference sequence). The chain's CDR3 is CASSYSPRTGWAGYTF. The CDR3 nucleotides are TGTGCCAGCAGTTACTCCCCGAGGACAGGGTGGGCTGGCTACACCTTC.